Following are 10 T cell receptor beta chains from one sample sequenced in a study of T-cell memory formation after mild COVID-19. TCRdb processed the 5' RACE reads anew with MiXCR; each CDR3 protein has one entry. This sample has roughly 86,000 distinct CDR3 sequences, with about 13% found just once. Sequencing was done on a sample of PBMCs or a T cell subset sorted from them (not recorded which). These receptors were taken from an adult woman who had mild COVID-19 (a few samples of this study predate the infection). Cell type and time point are not known.

This chain connects TRBV4-1 to TRBJ2-7; D may correspond to TRBD1 or TRBD2 (6 bases each). Germline V gene data show CDR1 as MGHRA and CDR2 as YSYEKL. The CDR3 covers 15 residues. Trimming cost V 0 bases and J 3 bases, with 12 bases left between them. For the CDR3, the DNA is TGCGCCAGCAGCCAAGAGAGGGGGGAGTACTACGAGCAGTACTTC. This codes for CASSQERGEYYEQYF.

V usage is TRBV9 and J usage is TRBJ1-1; TRBD1 agrees at 7 bases. Germline CDR1 reads SGDLS; CDR2 reads YYNGEE. The length of the CDR3 is 17 residues. After removal of 4 bases from V and 0 bases from J, the junction contained 12 bases not matched to a gene. CDR3 protein: CASSSSPRDSLNTEAFF. Here the CDR3 DNA reads TGTGCCAGCAGCTCGTCCCCAAGGGACAGCTTGAACACTGAAGCTTTCTTT.

This clonotype was counted between two and nine times. V and J are TRBV3-1 and TRBJ2-7; D call uncertain. The CDR3 is 14 amino acids. The V and J ends lost 0 bases and 3 bases respectively, with 9 bases between them. From germline, CDR1 is LGHDT and CDR2 YNNKEL (reference sequence). The CDR3 loop is CASSQDRQNYEQYF. The CDR3 DNA follows: TGTGCCAGCAGCCAAGATAGGCAGAACTACGAGCAGTACTTC.

This clonotype appeared a few times. The rearrangement uses TRBV7-3 and TRBJ2-1, with TRBD2 identical over 9 bases. After removal of 1 base from V and 7 bases from J, the junction contained 5 bases not matched to a gene. Germline lookup yields CDR1 SGHTA and CDR2 FQGTGA. There are 15 residues in the CDR3. The chain's CDR3 is CASSLIAGVGNEQFF. Here the CDR3 DNA reads TGTGCCAGCAGCTTAATAGCGGGAGTGGGGAATGAGCAGTTCTTC. Variable domain in full (rest from reference TRBV7-3 and TRBJ2-1): GAGVSQTPSNKVTEKGKYVELRCDPISGHTALYWYRQSLGQGPEFLIYFQGTGAADDSGLPNDRFFAVRPEGSVSTLKIQRTERGDSAVYLCASSLIAGVGNEQFFGPGTRLTVL.

This clonotype was counted at least ten times. The chain has TRBV30 and TRBJ2-7; no clear D gene. Germline lookup yields CDR1 GTSNPN and CDR2 SVGIG (reference sequence). Trimming removed 0 bases from V and 6 bases from J, with 9 bases in between. CDR3 length: 12 amino acids. Here the CDR3 reads CAWSVPPIEQYF. The DNA for the CDR3 is TGTGCCTGGAGTGTACCCCCCATCGAGCAGTACTTC.

The chain joins TRBV20-1 to TRBJ2-7; 9 bases are a match to TRBD2. CDR3 length: 16 amino acids. Germline assignment: CDR1 DFQATT and CDR2 SNEGSKA (reference sequence). V gave up 0 bases and J gave up 0 bases; unmatched junction bases: 6. The chain's CDR3 is CSARDSLAGFSYEQYF. DNA for the CDR3: TGCAGTGCTAGAGATTCGCTAGCGGGGTTCTCCTACGAGCAGTACTTC.

In its sample, this clonotype was seen a few times. The CDR3 is CASSEMDRGRREQYF. The CDR3 DNA is TGTGCCAGCAGTGAAATGGACAGGGGTCGGCGCGAGCAGTACTTC. The chain is built from TRBV25-1 and TRBJ2-7; 9 nucleotides line up with TRBD1. The germline V gene has CDR1 MGHDK and CDR2 SYGVNS. V gave up 2 bases and J gave up 6 bases; unmatched junction bases: 8. The CDR3 contains 15 residues.

This clonotype was found a few times. This chain uses TRBV12-3 or TRBV12-4 with TRBJ1-1; 8 bases line up with TRBD1. This CDR3 has 14 amino acids. Unmatched junction bases numbered 8, after V lost 6 bases and J lost 5 bases. CDR3 in DNA: TGTGCCAGCAGCCTTGACAGGGGTGCGACTGAAGCTTTCTTT. This translates into CASSLDRGATEAFF.

The rearrangement joins TRBV5-1 to TRBJ1-1, with D unclear. V was pared by 5 bases and J by 7 bases, with 18 bases between. Germline CDR1 reads SGHRS; CDR2 reads YFSETQ. The CDR3 covers 14 residues. CDR3 residues: CASSEVDYSDEAFF. DNA for the CDR3: TGCGCCAGCAGTGAAGTGGACTATTCGGATGAAGCTTTCTTT.

CDR3 protein: CASSSGGGGELFF. CDR3 nucleotide sequence: TGTGCCAGCAGTTCAGGGGGTGGCGGGGAGCTGTTTTTT. The chain couples TRBV12-3 or TRBV12-4 to TRBJ2-2; 7 nucleotides match TRBD1. Trimming at V came to 4 bases and at J to 7 bases, leaving 3 bases not matched to a gene. This CDR3 spans 13 amino acids.